This T cell receptor beta chain was sequenced in a study of T-cell reconstitution after alpha-beta-depleted transplantation in children. A library of TCRbeta sequences, prepared with unique molecular identifiers, was generated. One entry per CDR3 protein results from TCRdb running MiXCR on the PCR reads. This table has 450,000 to 700,000 distinct CDR3 sequences, 25% to 30% appearing once. This clonotype occurred a few times. The V gene's germline CDR1 is SGHRS and CDR2 YFSETQ. V lost 4 bases to trimming and J lost 9 bases, with 17 bases between them. This CDR3 has 14 amino acids. Source: PBMCs, taken before TCRalphabeta/CD19-depleted stem cell transplant. The chain has TRBV5-1 and TRBJ2-1; the D gene is possibly TRBD2 (6 bases). This TCR was recovered from a boy under two years old with Wiskott-Aldrich syndrome, due to receive a stem cell transplant. DNA for the CDR3: TGCGCCAGCAGCAGCCTAGCGTTCATCTCTGAGCAGTTCTTC. Translating gives CASSSLAFISEQFF.